This TCR beta chain was retrieved from a study of CD8 T cells in Susac syndrome. TEMRA cells were FACS-enriched, with CD8+ and CD4+ T cells isolated negatively. Roughly 0.45 to 1 ug RNA was reverse transcribed with random hexamers. By means of immunoSEQ multiplex PCR, TCR beta CDR3 spanning 54 Vbeta and 13 Jbeta underwent amplification. MiXCR was run by TCRdb on the immunoSEQ multiplex PCR reads, yielding one entry per CDR3 protein. The sample has some 300,000 distinct CDR3 sequences; about 85% are singletons. The sequence derives from a human donor with multiple sclerosis. Material for sequencing was CD8+ T cells from PBMCs.

This chain's CDR3 is CATRVGGLNTEAFF. Here the CDR3 DNA reads TGTGCCACCAGGGTTGGGGGCTTGAACACTGAAGCTTTCTTT. The chain links TRBV15 to TRBJ1-1; tentative D call: TRBD1 (6 bases). This CDR3 is built from 14 residues. V lost 6 bases to trimming and J lost 0 bases, with 11 bases between them. CDR1 is LNHNV and CDR2 is YYDKDF in the germline V gene (reference sequence).